This is a list of T cell receptor beta chains from one sample in a study of shared clonotypes between healthy human individuals. Some clones are missing from TCRdb's copy, which holds only in-frame ones; the method was immunoSEQ multiplex PCR. The sample carries around 600,000 clones, approximately 97% recorded once. Sequencing used naive CD4+ T cells sorted from blood. These receptors all come from a woman under 40 in good health. Both conserved end residues are part of each CDR3. D genes are given only for firm matches. Rows give clone size only sometimes, using once, few, many, or a class for an expanded clone.

j_gene | d_gene | abundance | v_gene | CDR3nt | CDR3aa
TRBJ2-1 | TRBD2 | . | TRBV4-2 | TGTGCCAGCAGCCAAGCGGGGCGGGCGGGAGCTGATAATGAGCAGTTCTTC | CASSQAGRAGADNEQFF
TRBJ1-2 | . | . | TRBV29-1 | TGCAGCGTTGAATCACAGGGATATGGCTACACCTTC | CSVESQGYGYTF
TRBJ1-1 | . | . | TRBV18 | TGTGCCAGCTCACCACTGGACAGTCGAGGGACTGAAGCTTTCTTT | CASSPLDSRGTEAFF
TRBJ2-2 | TRBD1 | . | TRBV13 | TGTGCCAGCAGCTCGGGACAGGTGCGGACCGGGGAGCTGTTTTTT | CASSSGQVRTGELFF
TRBJ2-7 | . | . | TRBV29-1 | TGCAGCGTTGGACTAGGACGGTACTACGAGCAGTACTTC | CSVGLGRYYEQYF
TRBJ1-2 | . | . | TRBV6-6 | TGTGCCAGCAGTTACAGTGCGAATGGCTACACCTTC | CASSYSANGYTF
TRBJ2-5 | . | . | TRBV6-5 | TGTGCCAGCCGAGGACCCCCACGGGAGACCCAGTACTTC | CASRGPPRETQYF
TRBJ1-1 | . | . | TRBV28 | TGTGCCAGCAGCTCACCGACAAGCACTGAAGCTTTCTTT | CASSSPTSTEAFF
TRBJ2-3 | . | . | TRBV5-1 | TGCGCCAGCAGCCAGGGAGGTGTGCGCACAGATACGCAGTATTTT | CASSQGGVRTDTQYF
TRBJ2-1 | . | . | TRBV18 | TGTGCCAGCTCATGGGGGGGGCTCTCCTACAATGAGCAGTTCTTC | CASSWGGLSYNEQFF
TRBJ1-2 | . | . | TRBV5-4 | TGTGCCAGCAGCTTTGAAAGCGGCTATGGCTACACCTTC | CASSFESGYGYTF
TRBJ2-1 | TRBD2 | . | TRBV4-2 | TGTGCCAGCAGCCAAGTTCCAGGAGCGGGGGACAACAATGAGCAGTTCTTC | CASSQVPGAGDNNEQFF
TRBJ2-5 | TRBD1 | . | TRBV28 | TGTGCCAGCAGTCCAGGGGGCGGGGAGACCCAGTACTTC | CASSPGGGETQYF
TRBJ2-7 | . | . | TRBV19 | TGTGCCAGTAGTATACTAGGTGCCGAGCAGTACTTC | CASSILGAEQYF
TRBJ2-7 | . | few | TRBV20-1 | TGCAGTGCTAGAGATCACAGGGCGTACTTC | CSARDHRAYF
TRBJ2-1 | . | . | TRBV7-9 | TGTGCCAGCAGCCACTTTGGTCTGGGCAATGAGCAGTTCTTC | CASSHFGLGNEQFF
TRBJ2-7 | . | . | TRBV29-1 | TGCAGCGTTCGAGGTGGATCCTACGAGCAGTACTTC | CSVRGGSYEQYF
TRBJ1-2 | . | . | TRBV7-2 | TGTGCCAGCAGCCAGAACAGGGACGGCTACACCTTC | CASSQNRDGYTF
TRBJ1-5 | TRBD1 | once | TRBV5-5 | TGTGCCAGCACCGACGGACAGGGGGAAGGTCAGCCCCAGCATTTT | CASTDGQGEGQPQHF
TRBJ2-1 | . | . | TRBV20-1 | TGCAGTGCTAGAAACAATGAGCAGTTCTTC | CSARNNEQFF
TRBJ2-1 | . | . | TRBV4-2 | TGTGCCAGCAGCAAAACCCCTCAGACCTACAATGAGCAGTTCTTC | CASSKTPQTYNEQFF
TRBJ1-2 | . | . | TRBV10-3 | TGTGCCATCAGTGAGCCAACAGGGCTAGCTAACTATGGCTACACCTTC | CAISEPTGLANYGYTF
TRBJ1-3 | . | . | TRBV28 | TGTGCCAGCAGTTTACCCAGGGAGTCTGGAAACACCATATATTTT | CASSLPRESGNTIYF
TRBJ2-1 | TRBD2 | . | TRBV4-2 | TGTGCCAGCAGCCACGGACTAGCGGGGAACAATGAGCAGTTCTTC | CASSHGLAGNNEQFF
TRBJ1-4 | . | . | TRBV5-1 | TGCGCCAGCAGCTTCCGGCAGGGGTTTGAAAAACTGTTTTTT | CASSFRQGFEKLFF
TRBJ2-7 | . | . | TRBV11-2 | TGTGCCAGCAGCAGATCCGACAGCCTCGAGCAGTACTTC | CASSRSDSLEQYF
TRBJ2-3 | TRBD2 | . | TRBV19 | TGTGCCAGTAAACCGGGACTAGCGGGAGCTGGTACAGATACGCAGTATTTT | CASKPGLAGAGTDTQYF
TRBJ1-6 | . | . | TRBV11-2 | TGTGCCAGCAGCTTAGTAGGGATTAATTCACCCCTCCACTTT | CASSLVGINSPLHF